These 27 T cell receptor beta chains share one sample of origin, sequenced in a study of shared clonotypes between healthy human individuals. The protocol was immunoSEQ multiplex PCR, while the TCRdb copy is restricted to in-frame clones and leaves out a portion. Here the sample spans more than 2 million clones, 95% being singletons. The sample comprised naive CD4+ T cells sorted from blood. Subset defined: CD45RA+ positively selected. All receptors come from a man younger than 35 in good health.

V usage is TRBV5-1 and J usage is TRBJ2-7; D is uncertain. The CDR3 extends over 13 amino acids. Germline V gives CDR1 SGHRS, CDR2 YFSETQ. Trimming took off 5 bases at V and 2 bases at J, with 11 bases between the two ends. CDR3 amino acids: CASSVSITYEQYF. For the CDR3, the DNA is TGCGCCAGCAGTGTCAGTATAACCTACGAGCAGTACTTC. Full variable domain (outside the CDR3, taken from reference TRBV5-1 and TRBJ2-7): KAGVTQTPRYLIKTRGQQVTLSCSPISGHRSVSWYQQTPGQGLQFLFEYFSETQRNKGNFPGRFSGRQFSNSRSEMNVSTLELGDSALYLCASSVSITYEQYFGPGTRLTVT.

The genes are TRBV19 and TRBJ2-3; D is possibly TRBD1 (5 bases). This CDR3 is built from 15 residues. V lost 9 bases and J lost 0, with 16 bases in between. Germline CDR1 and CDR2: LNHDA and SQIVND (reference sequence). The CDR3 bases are TGTGCCAGCAGTTTACAGGCCGCTAGCACAGATACGCAGTATTTT. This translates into CASSLQAASTDTQYF.

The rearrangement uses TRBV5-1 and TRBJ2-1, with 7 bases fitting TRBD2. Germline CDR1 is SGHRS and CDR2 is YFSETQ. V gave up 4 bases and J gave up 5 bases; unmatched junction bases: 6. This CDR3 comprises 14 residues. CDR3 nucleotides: TGCGCCAGCAGCCCCCGCACTAGCGACAATGAGCAGTTCTTC. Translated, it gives CASSPRTSDNEQFF. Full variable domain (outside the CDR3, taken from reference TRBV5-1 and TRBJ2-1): KAGVTQTPRYLIKTRGQQVTLSCSPISGHRSVSWYQQTPGQGLQFLFEYFSETQRNKGNFPGRFSGRQFSNSRSEMNVSTLELGDSALYLCASSPRTSDNEQFFGPGTRLTVL.

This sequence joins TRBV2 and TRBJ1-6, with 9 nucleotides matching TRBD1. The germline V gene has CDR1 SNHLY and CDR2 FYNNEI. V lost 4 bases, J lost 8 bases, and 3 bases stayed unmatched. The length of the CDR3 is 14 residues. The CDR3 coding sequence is TGTGCCAGCAGTGTACAGGGGGCTTATTCACCCCTCCACTTT. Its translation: CASSVQGAYSPLHF.

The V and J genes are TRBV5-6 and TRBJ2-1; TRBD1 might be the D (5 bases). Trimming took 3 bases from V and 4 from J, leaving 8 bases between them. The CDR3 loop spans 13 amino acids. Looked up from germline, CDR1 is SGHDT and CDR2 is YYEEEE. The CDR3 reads CASSSTDYNEQFF. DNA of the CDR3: TGTGCCAGCAGCTCGACAGATTACAATGAGCAGTTCTTC.

The CDR3 is CASSALASYEQYF. The DNA for the CDR3 is TGTGCCAGTTCCGCCCTAGCGTCATACGAGCAGTACTTC. This chain connects TRBV19 to TRBJ2-7, with a tentative D call TRBD2 (6 bases). V dropped 8 bases and J dropped 4 bases, with 15 bases sitting between them. The CDR3 is made up of 13 amino acids. Germline CDR1 is LNHDA and CDR2 is SQIVND (reference sequence).

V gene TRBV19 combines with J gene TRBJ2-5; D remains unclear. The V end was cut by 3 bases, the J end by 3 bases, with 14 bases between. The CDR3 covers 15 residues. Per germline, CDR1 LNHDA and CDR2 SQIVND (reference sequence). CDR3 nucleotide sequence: TGTGCCAGTAGTATTGCGTTGTGGGTAGAAGAGACCCAGTACTTC. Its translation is CASSIALWVEETQYF.

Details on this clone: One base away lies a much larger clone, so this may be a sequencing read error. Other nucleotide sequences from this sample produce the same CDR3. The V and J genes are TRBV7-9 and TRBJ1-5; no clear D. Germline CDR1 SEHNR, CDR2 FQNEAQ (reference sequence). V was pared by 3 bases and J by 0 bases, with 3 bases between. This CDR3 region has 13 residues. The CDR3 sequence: CASSFGSNQPQHF. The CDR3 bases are TGTGCCAGCAGCTTTGGTAGCAATCAGCCCCAGCATTTT.

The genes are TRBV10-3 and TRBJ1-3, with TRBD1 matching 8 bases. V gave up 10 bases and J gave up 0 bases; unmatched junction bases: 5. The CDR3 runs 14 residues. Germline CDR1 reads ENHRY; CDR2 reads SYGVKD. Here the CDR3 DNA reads TGTGCCACGCAGGGGGCCAACTCTGGAAACACCATATATTTT. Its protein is CATQGANSGNTIYF.

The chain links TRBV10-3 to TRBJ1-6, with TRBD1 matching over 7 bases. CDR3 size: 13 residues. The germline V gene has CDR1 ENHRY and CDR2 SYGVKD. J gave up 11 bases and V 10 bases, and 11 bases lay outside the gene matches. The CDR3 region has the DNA TGTGCCAGCACCGGGACAGCGGGGCCACCCCTCCACTTT. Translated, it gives CASTGTAGPPLHF.

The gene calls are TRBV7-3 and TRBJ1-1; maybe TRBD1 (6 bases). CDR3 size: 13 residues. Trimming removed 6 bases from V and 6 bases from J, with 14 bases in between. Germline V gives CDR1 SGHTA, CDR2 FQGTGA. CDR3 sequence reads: CASSPQGYAEAFF. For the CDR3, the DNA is TGTGCCAGCAGTCCGCAGGGGTACGCTGAAGCTTTCTTT.

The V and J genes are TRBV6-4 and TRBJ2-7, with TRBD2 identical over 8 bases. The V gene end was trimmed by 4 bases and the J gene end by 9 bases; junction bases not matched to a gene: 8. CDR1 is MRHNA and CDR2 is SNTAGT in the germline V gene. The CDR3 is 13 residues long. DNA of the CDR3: TGTGCCAGCAGTGCAGGGACTAGTAGCGTGCAGTACTTC. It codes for CASSAGTSSVQYF.

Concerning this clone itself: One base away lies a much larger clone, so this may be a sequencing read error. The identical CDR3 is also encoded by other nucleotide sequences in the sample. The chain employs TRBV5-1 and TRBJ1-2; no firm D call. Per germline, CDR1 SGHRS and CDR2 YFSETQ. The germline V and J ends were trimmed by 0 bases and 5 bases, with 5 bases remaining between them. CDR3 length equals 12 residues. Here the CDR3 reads CASSLEGYGYTF. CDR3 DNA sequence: TGCGCCAGCAGCTTGGAAGGGTATGGCTACACCTTC.

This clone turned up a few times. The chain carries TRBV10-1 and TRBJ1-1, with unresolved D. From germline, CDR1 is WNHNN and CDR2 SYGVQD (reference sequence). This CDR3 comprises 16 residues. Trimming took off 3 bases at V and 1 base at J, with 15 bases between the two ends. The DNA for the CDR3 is TGCGCCAGCAGTGAACTTCGGACGGTAAGGAACACTGAAGCTTTCTTT. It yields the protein CASSELRTVRNTEAFF.

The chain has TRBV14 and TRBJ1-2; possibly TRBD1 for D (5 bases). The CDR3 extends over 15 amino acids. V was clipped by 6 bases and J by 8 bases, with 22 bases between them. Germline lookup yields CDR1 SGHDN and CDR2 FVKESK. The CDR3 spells CASSTNLQATWGYTF. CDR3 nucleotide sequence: TGTGCCAGCAGTACGAACTTACAGGCGACTTGGGGCTACACCTTC.

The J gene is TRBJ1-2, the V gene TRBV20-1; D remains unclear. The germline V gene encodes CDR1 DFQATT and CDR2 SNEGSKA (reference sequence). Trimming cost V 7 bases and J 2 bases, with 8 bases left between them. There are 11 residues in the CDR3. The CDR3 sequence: CSVWENYGYTF. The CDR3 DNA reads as TGCAGTGTATGGGAGAACTATGGCTACACCTTC.

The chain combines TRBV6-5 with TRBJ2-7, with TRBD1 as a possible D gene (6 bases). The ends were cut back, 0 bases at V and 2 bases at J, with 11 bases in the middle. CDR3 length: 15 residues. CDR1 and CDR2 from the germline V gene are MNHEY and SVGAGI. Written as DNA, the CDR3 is TGTGCCAGCAGTTACTCGAGGGGGACAACCTACGAGCAGTACTTC. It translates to CASSYSRGTTYEQYF.

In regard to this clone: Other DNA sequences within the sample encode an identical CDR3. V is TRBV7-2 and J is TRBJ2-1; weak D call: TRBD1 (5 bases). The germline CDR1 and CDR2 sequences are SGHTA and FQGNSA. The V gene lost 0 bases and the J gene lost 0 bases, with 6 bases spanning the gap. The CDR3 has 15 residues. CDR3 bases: TGTGCCAGCAGCTTAGCAACAGGCTCCTACAATGAGCAGTTCTTC. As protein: CASSLATGSYNEQFF. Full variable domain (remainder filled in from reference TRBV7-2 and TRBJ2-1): GAGVSQSPSNKVTEKGKDVELRCDPISGHTALYWYRQSLGQGLEFLIYFQGNSAPDKSGLPSDRFSAERTGGSVSTLTIQRTQQEDSAVYLCASSLATGSYNEQFFGPGTRLTVL.

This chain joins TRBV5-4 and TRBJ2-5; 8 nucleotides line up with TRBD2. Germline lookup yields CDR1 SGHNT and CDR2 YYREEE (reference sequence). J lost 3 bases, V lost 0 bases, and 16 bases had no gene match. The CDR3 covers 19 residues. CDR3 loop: CASSLGRGEAGEAKETQYF. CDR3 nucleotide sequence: TGTGCCAGCAGCTTGGGCAGGGGCGAAGCGGGAGAGGCGAAAGAGACCCAGTACTTC. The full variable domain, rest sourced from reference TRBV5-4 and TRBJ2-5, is ETGVTQSPTHLIKTRGQQVTLRCSSQSGHNTVSWYQQALGQGPQFIFQYYREEENGRGNFPPRFSGLQFPNYSSELNVNALELDDSALYLCASSLGRGEAGEAKETQYFGPGTRLLVL.

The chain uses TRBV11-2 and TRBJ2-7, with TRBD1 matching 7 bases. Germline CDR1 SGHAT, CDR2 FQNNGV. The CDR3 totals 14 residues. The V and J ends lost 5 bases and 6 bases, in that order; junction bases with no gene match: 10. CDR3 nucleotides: TGTGCCAGCAGCCAGCAAATACAGGGGTCCGAGCAGTACTTC. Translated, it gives CASSQQIQGSEQYF.

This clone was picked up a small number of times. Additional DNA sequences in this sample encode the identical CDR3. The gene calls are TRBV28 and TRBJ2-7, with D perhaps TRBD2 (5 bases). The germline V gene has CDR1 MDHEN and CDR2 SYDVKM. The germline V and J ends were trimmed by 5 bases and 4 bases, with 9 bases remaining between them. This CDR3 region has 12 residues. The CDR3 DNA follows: TGTGCCAGCAGTCTGCCGGGATACGAGCAGTACTTC. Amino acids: CASSLPGYEQYF.

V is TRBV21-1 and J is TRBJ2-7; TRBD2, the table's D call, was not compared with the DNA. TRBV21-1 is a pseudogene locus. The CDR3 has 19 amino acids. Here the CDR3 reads CASSKPPGLAGISSYEQYF. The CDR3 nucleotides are TGTGCCAGCAGCAAACCCCCAGGACTAGCGGGAATCAGCTCCTACGAGCAGTACTTC.

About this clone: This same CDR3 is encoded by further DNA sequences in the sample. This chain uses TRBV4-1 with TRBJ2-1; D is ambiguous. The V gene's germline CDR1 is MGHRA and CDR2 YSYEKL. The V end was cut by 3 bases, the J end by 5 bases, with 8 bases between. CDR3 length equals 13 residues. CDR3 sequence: CASSQDGDNEQFF. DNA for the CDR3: TGCGCCAGCAGCCAGGACGGCGACAATGAGCAGTTCTTC.

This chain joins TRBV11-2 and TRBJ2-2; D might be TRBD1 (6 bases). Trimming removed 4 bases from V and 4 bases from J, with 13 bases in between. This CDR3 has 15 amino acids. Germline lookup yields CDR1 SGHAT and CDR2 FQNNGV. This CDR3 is CASSSAGVVTGELFF. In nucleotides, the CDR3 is TGTGCCAGCAGCTCGGCAGGGGTTGTCACCGGGGAGCTGTTTTTT.

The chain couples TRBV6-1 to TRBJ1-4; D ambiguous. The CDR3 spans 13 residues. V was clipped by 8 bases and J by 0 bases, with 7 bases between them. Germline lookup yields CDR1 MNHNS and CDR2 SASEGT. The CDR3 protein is CASESSTNEKLFF. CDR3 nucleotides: TGTGCCAGCGAGTCTTCAACTAATGAAAAACTGTTTTTT.

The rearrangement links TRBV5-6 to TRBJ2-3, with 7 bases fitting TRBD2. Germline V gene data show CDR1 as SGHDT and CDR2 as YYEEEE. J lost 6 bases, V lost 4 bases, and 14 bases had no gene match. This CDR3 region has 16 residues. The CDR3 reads CASSPAILAATDTQYF. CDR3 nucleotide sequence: TGTGCCAGCAGCCCCGCGATCCTAGCGGCAACCGATACGCAGTATTTT.

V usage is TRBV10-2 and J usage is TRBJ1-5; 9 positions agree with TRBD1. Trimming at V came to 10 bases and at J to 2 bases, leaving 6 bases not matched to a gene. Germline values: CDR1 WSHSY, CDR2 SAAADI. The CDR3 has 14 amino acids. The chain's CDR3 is CATWTGEGNQPQHF. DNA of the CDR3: TGCGCCACCTGGACAGGGGAAGGCAATCAGCCCCAGCATTTT.